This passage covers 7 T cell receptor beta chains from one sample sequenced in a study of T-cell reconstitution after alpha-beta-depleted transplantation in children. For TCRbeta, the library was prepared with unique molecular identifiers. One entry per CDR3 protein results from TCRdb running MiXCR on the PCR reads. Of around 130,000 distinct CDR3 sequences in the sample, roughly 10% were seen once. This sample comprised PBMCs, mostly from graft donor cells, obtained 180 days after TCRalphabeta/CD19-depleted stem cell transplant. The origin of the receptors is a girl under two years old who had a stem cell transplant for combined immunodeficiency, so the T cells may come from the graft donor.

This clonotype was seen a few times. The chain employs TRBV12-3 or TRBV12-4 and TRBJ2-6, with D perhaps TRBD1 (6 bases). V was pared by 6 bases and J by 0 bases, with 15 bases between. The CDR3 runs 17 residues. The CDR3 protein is CASRRGQSYSGANVLTF. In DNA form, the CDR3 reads TGTGCCAGCAGGAGGGGACAATCCTACTCTGGGGCCAACGTCCTGACTTTC.

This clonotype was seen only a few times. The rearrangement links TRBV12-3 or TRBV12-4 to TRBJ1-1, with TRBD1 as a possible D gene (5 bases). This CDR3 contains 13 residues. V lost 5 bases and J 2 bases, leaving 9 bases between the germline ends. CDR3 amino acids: CASSRDYNTEAFF. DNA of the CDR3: TGTGCCAGCAGTCGGGACTACAACACTGAAGCTTTCTTT.

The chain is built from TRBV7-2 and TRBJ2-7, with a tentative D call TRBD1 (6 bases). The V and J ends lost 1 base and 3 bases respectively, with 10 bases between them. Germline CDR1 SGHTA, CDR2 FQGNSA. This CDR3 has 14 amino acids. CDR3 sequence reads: CASSLVVGGYEQYF. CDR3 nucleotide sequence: TGTGCCAGCAGCTTAGTCGTAGGGGGCTACGAGCAGTACTTC.

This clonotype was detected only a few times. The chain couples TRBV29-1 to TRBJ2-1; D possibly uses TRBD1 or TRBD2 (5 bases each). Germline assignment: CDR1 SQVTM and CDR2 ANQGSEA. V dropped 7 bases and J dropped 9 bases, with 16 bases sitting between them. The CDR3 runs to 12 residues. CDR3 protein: CSAYLVGTEQFF. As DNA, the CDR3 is TGCAGCGCGTACCTCGTAGGGACTGAGCAGTTCTTC.

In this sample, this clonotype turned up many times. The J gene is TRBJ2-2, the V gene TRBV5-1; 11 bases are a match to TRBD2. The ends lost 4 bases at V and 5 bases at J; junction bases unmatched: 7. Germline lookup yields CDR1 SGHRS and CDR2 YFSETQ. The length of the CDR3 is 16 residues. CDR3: CASSPRLAGRTGELFF. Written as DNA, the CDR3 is TGCGCCAGCAGCCCAAGACTAGCGGGGAGGACCGGGGAGCTGTTTTTT.

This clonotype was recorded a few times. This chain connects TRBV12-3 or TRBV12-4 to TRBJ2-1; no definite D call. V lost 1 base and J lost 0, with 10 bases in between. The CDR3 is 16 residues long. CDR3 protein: CASSLGTVSSYNEQFF. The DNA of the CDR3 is TGTGCCAGCAGTTTAGGGACGGTTAGCTCCTACAATGAGCAGTTCTTC.

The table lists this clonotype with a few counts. The CDR3 coding sequence is TGTGCCAGCAGCCCGGGGGGCAGCGGGGTCCAAGAGACCCAGTACTTC. Protein sequence: CASSPGGSGVQETQYF. J is TRBJ2-5 and V is TRBV7-2; D might be TRBD2 (7 bases). This CDR3 has 16 residues. CDR1 is SGHTA and CDR2 is FQGNSA in the germline V gene. With 5 bases removed from V and 1 base from J, the gap between germline ends came to 17 bases.